This T cell receptor (beta chain) was captured by sequencing in a study of T cell responses to AZD1222 COVID-19 vaccine. Sequencing was performed with immunoSEQ multiplex PCR; in TCRdb, only in-frame clones are kept and a portion is missing. The sample holds about 130,000 clones, approximately 91% seen once. This CDR3 comprises 13 residues. Germline V lookup: CDR1 MNHEY, CDR2 SVGAGI. V dropped 6 bases and J dropped 4 bases, with 11 bases sitting between them. The rearrangement links TRBV6-5 to TRBJ2-3; possibly TRBD1 for D (5 bases). The sequence was collected from an adult who received the AZD1222 COVID-19 vaccine. This material consisted of peripheral blood, taken 28 days after the second AZD1222 dose. The CDR3 loop is CASSHGQADTQYF. The CDR3 DNA is TGTGCCAGCAGCCACGGACAAGCAGATACGCAGTATTTT.